A selection of T cell receptor beta chains follows, all from one sample in a study of shared clonotypes between healthy human individuals. The assay was immunoSEQ multiplex PCR, and TCRdb's table has in-frame clones only and misses some. The data show 2 million to 3 million clones, approximately 93% seen once. Sequenced: naive CD4+ T cells from PBMCs. The receptors originated from a man aged 18 to 29 in good health. Some clones in this sample may be carry-over from other donors' samples. The CDR3 runs from the conserved cysteine through the conserved F or W. The listing skips clone size in some rows; elsewhere it reads once, few, many or a size class.

cdr3_aa,v_call,clone_size
CASSLRGPNNQPQHF,TRBV11-2,once
CASSVGRDTIYEQYF,TRBV9,-
CASSRTEYGYTF,TRBV28,-
CASTPGGAGGYNEQFF,TRBV28,-
CASSQRLPPRELISTDTQYF,TRBV4-2,-
CASSEGVSGPQFF,TRBV2,-
CASSLTPGQGWRETQYF,TRBV14,-
CASSLYTGRTYNEQFF,TRBV28,-
CASSVDPGQGNQPQHF,TRBV9,-
CASSTGRDGEQYF,TRBV21-1,-
CASSPTGPEIGAYGYTF,TRBV5-1,once
CASSLRGLLLNEQFF,TRBV7-2,-
CASSLSYEQYF,TRBV7-2,-
CASSVEGREHTGELFF,TRBV9,-
CASSLEGFNQPQHF,TRBV18,-
CASRGAFYNEQFF,TRBV7-9,-
CASSPLALETQYF,TRBV2,-
CASSSPGGARGANNYGYTF,TRBV28,-